These 29 T cell receptor beta chains were all obtained from the same sample, sequenced in a study of blood T cells in healthy people across ages. A second PCR of about 6 to 11 cycles used a sample-barcoded 5' primer and a J-beta primer mix. A single record per CDR3 protein comes from TCRdb applying MiXCR to the 5' RACE reads. Of 850,000 to 1,100,000 distinct CDR3 sequences listed, about two fifths are singletons. Sequenced sample: blood. Source of these receptors: a man younger than 35 in good health.

The chain has TRBV5-5 and TRBJ2-7; 8 positions agree with TRBD1. Trimming cost V 2 bases and J 8 bases; bases outside gene matches: 6. The CDR3 has 13 amino acids. Germline V gene lookup returns CDR1 SGHKS and CDR2 YYEKEE (reference sequence). CDR3: CASSFSPGGKQYF. CDR3 DNA sequence: TGTGCCAGCAGCTTTAGTCCAGGGGGCAAGCAGTACTTC.

The genes are TRBV27 and TRBJ2-4; possibly TRBD2 for D (7 bases). Per germline, CDR1 MNHEY and CDR2 SMNVEV (reference sequence). V was shortened by 5 bases and J by 13 bases, with 15 bases between the two germline ends. The CDR3 consists of 12 residues. The CDR3 bases are TGTGCCAGCAGTCCCGGGGGGCTGCCCCAGTACTTC. Encoded protein: CASSPGGLPQYF.

Comment on this clonotype: Possible read error: a much larger clone is one base away. V and J are TRBV9 and TRBJ2-3; D gene unclear. This CDR3 comprises 17 residues. The germline CDR1 and CDR2 sequences are SGDLS and YYNGEE. The V end lost 0 bases, the J end lost 2 bases, and 16 bases lay between the germline ends. The CDR3 reads CASSVESHSGATDTQYF. The DNA for the CDR3 is TGTGCCAGCAGCGTAGAAAGTCACAGTGGAGCCACAGATACGCAGTATTTT.

This chain links TRBV20-1 with TRBJ1-3; 7 positions agree with TRBD1. V shed 0 bases and J 7 bases; nucleotides not matched to a gene: 6. CDR1 is DFQATT and CDR2 is SNEGSKA in the germline V gene (reference sequence). The length of the CDR3 is 14 residues. CDR3 loop: CSARDSVRGNTIYF. The CDR3 region has the DNA TGCAGTGCTAGAGATTCGGTCAGGGGGAACACCATATATTTT.

With regard to this clonotype: A read error may produce the germline difference seen at one junction end. The gene calls are TRBV6-2 or TRBV6-3 and TRBJ2-7; D is perhaps TRBD1 (6 bases). This CDR3 has 12 amino acids. Germline-derived CDR1 and CDR2 are MNHEY and SVGEGT. CDR3 protein: CASRDSSYGQYF. CDR3 nucleotides: TGTGCCAGCAGGGACAGCTCCTACGGGCAGTACTTC.

CDR3 region: CASSLDTGGLLMVAGANVLTF. CDR3 DNA: TGTGCCAGCAGTTTAGACACAGGGGGCCTACTGATGGTAGCTGGGGCCAACGTCCTGACTTTC. The chain has TRBV12-3 or TRBV12-4 and TRBJ2-6, with 9 bases that match TRBD1. V gave up 1 base and J gave up 2 bases; unmatched junction bases: 15. CDR3 length: 21 residues.

This clonotype turned up a few times. The V gene is TRBV10-3, the J gene TRBJ1-1, with unresolved D. CDR1 and CDR2 from the germline V gene are ENHRY and SYGVKD. The CDR3 loop spans 13 amino acids. With 6 bases removed from V and 0 bases from J, the gap between germline ends came to 8 bases. CDR3 bases: TGTGCCATCAGAGTCGACTTGAACACTGAAGCTTTCTTT. The encoded protein is CAIRVDLNTEAFF.

CDR3 region: CSAARQPLNTEAFF. Written as DNA, the CDR3 is TGCAGTGCCGCCCGACAGCCGCTGAACACTGAAGCTTTCTTT. V gene TRBV20-1 combines with J gene TRBJ1-1; tentative D call: TRBD1 (5 bases). The CDR3 contains 14 residues. Trimming cost V 6 bases and J 0 bases, with 14 bases left between them. Looked up from germline, CDR1 is DFQATT and CDR2 is SNEGSKA (reference sequence).

This rearrangement joins TRBV12-3 or TRBV12-4 to TRBJ1-5, with D perhaps TRBD1 (6 bases). The germline V and J ends were trimmed by 6 bases and 6 bases, with 21 bases remaining between them. The CDR3 contains 16 residues. CDR3 sequence (DNA): TGTGCCAGCAGCCAGCCCCTACAGGGAACGGGTCAGCCCCAGCATTTT. Amino acids: CASSQPLQGTGQPQHF.

In regard to this clonotype: The junction departs from germline at one end; a sequencing error may be responsible. V is TRBV4-2 and J is TRBJ2-3; tentatively, D is TRBD2 (6 bases). Germline CDR1 and CDR2: LGHNA and YNFKEQ. The CDR3 has 15 amino acids. Here the CDR3 DNA reads TGTGCCAACAGCCCTTACAGGACTAACACAGATACGCAGTATTTT. Its protein is CANSPYRTNTDTQYF.

The CDR3: CASSHGDGGTNYGYTF. CDR3 sequence (DNA): TGTGCCAGCAGCCACGGGGATGGCGGGACTAACTATGGCTACACCTTC. The rearrangement uses TRBV7-6 and TRBJ1-2; D is unresolved. Germline lookup yields CDR1 SGHVS and CDR2 FNYEAQ. The germline V and J ends were trimmed by 5 bases and 0 bases, with 16 bases remaining between them. This CDR3 is 16 amino acids long.

The rearrangement joins TRBV29-1 to TRBJ2-3; D may be TRBD1 or TRBD2 (6 bases each). This CDR3 is built from 13 residues. In germline, CDR1 is SQVTM, CDR2 ANQGSEA. In DNA form, the CDR3 reads TGCGCGGGAAAGGGGGGCTCGACAGATACGCAGTATTTT. Encoded protein: CAGKGGSTDTQYF.

The CDR3 sequence is CASSYSSYQPQHF. CDR3 nucleotides: TGTGCCAGCAGTTACTCTTCGTATCAGCCCCAGCATTTT. This chain connects TRBV6-5 to TRBJ1-5; D call uncertain. This CDR3 has 13 residues. Germline-derived CDR1 and CDR2 are MNHEY and SVGAGI. V shed 0 bases and J shed 5 bases, with 5 bases lying between them.

This clonotype was observed a few times. This chain joins TRBV13 and TRBJ1-1; TRBD1 matches 7 bases. In germline, CDR1 is PRHDT, CDR2 FYEKMQ (reference sequence). J lost 5 bases, V lost 4 bases, and 13 bases had no gene match. This CDR3 region has 16 residues. The CDR3 here is CASSSTEGAMDTEAFF. The DNA of the CDR3 is TGTGCCAGCAGCTCGACCGAGGGGGCCATGGATACTGAAGCTTTCTTT.

A few counts support this clonotype. This chain uses TRBV12-3 or TRBV12-4 with TRBJ1-1, with TRBD1 matching over 7 bases. V trimming: 6 bases; J trimming: 5 bases; junction bases outside the gene matches: 6. The length of the CDR3 is 13 residues. CDR3 sequence reads: CASSITGATEAFF. The CDR3 coding sequence is TGTGCCAGCAGCATTACAGGGGCGACTGAAGCTTTCTTT.

This CDR3 is CASSVPGEKLFF. As DNA, the CDR3 is TGTGCCAGCAGCGTCCCGGGAGAAAAACTGTTTTTT. This rearrangement joins TRBV9 to TRBJ1-4; D unclear. This CDR3 has 12 residues. The V end was cut by 2 bases, the J end by 8 bases, with 7 bases between. From germline, CDR1 is SGDLS and CDR2 YYNGEE.

This chain uses TRBV10-3 with TRBJ1-4, with D possibly matching TRBD1 (6 bases). The V and J ends lost 7 bases and 1 base respectively, with 7 bases between them. The CDR3 loop spans 13 amino acids. Germline loops: CDR1 ENHRY, CDR2 SYGVKD. The CDR3 is CAIKGETNEKLFF. DNA for the CDR3: TGTGCCATCAAGGGGGAAACTAATGAAAAACTGTTTTTT.

The rearrangement links TRBV9 to TRBJ2-1; no firm D call. The CDR3 is made up of 13 amino acids. V was cut by 4 bases and J by 6 bases, with 11 bases left in between. Germline-derived CDR1 and CDR2 are SGDLS and YYNGEE. CDR3 loop: CASSRQVSNEQFF. In DNA form, the CDR3 reads TGTGCCAGCAGCCGGCAAGTTAGCAATGAGCAGTTCTTC.

V is TRBV14 and J is TRBJ1-1, with a weak D call TRBD1 (5 bases). CDR1 and CDR2 (germline): SGHDN, FVKESK. Trimming removed 6 bases at V and 5 bases at J, with 13 bases between. This CDR3 is 13 amino acids long. CDR3 DNA sequence: TGTGCCAGCAGTCGGGACTATGGGACTGAAGCTTTCTTT. Protein product: CASSRDYGTEAFF.

This chain uses TRBV5-1 with TRBJ1-2; D remains unclear. In germline, CDR1 is SGHRS, CDR2 YFSETQ. The CDR3 is 14 amino acids. V was shortened by 0 bases and J by 8 bases, with 14 bases between the two germline ends. The chain's CDR3 is CASSLERVGQGYTF. DNA for the CDR3: TGCGCCAGCAGCTTGGAACGGGTAGGGCAAGGCTACACCTTC.

This chain links TRBV4-3 with TRBJ2-7, with D hard to call. The CDR3 is made up of 14 amino acids. Germline CDR1 is LGHNA and CDR2 is YSLEER. V was clipped by 0 bases and J by 3 bases, with 9 bases between them. The CDR3: CASSQEPFGYEQYF. Written as DNA, the CDR3 is TGCGCCAGCAGCCAAGAACCGTTTGGCTACGAGCAGTACTTC.

The chain couples TRBV3-1 to TRBJ2-5; D remains ambiguous. V was cut by 1 base and J by 1 base, with 13 bases left in between. CDR1 and CDR2 (germline): LGHDT, YNNKEL (reference sequence). CDR3 length: 16 amino acids. The CDR3 DNA reads TGTGCCAGCAGCCAAGGAGGTTACAGTATCCAAGAGACCCAGTACTTC. Translating it yields CASSQGGYSIQETQYF.

The chain is built from TRBV7-2 and TRBJ2-7; 14 nucleotides agree with TRBD2. The CDR3 is made up of 18 amino acids. The J segment lost 7 bases and the V segment lost 1 base, leaving 12 bases of the junction unmatched. Germline V gene data show CDR1 as SGHTA and CDR2 as FQGNSA. The CDR3: CASSLEGTSGRYYNEQYF. The CDR3 DNA sequence: TGTGCCAGCAGCTTAGAAGGGACTAGCGGGAGATACTACAATGAGCAGTACTTC.

This clonotype occurred many times. The genes are TRBV14 and TRBJ1-1; tentatively, D is TRBD1 (5 bases). The length of the CDR3 is 15 residues. V shed 0 bases and J shed 5 bases, with 13 bases lying between them. The V gene's germline CDR1 is SGHDN and CDR2 FVKESK. The CDR3 sequence is CASSQDRGWFTEAFF. The CDR3 bases are TGTGCCAGCAGCCAAGATCGGGGGTGGTTTACTGAAGCTTTCTTT.

As for this clonotype: Sequence at one end of the junction differs from germline and may be a read error. The chain has TRBV5-1 and TRBJ2-3; D remains ambiguous. The V gene's germline CDR1 is SGHRS and CDR2 YFSETQ. This CDR3 region has 14 residues. CDR3 coding DNA: TGCGCCGGCAGCTTGTCCGATTCCACAGATACGCAGTATTTT. This codes for CAGSLSDSTDTQYF.

The rearrangement uses TRBV15 and TRBJ1-1, with D perhaps TRBD1 (6 bases). Germline lookup yields CDR1 LNHNV and CDR2 YYDKDF (reference sequence). This CDR3 is 16 amino acids long. Trimming shortened V by 0 bases and J by 1 base, and 12 bases separated the two germline ends. The CDR3 spells CATSRERGGANTEAFF. In DNA, the CDR3 is TGTGCCACCAGCAGAGAAAGGGGGGGGGCGAACACTGAAGCTTTCTTT. The variable domain in full, completed from reference TRBV15 and TRBJ1-1, reads DAMVIQNPRYQVTQFGKPVTLSCSQTLNHNVMYWYQQKSSQAPKLLFHYYDKDFNNEADTPDNFQSRRPNTSFCFLDIRSPGLGDTAMYLCATSRERGGANTEAFFGQGTRLTVV.

The rearrangement links TRBV20-1 to TRBJ2-1; D not resolved. Germline V gene sequence: CDR1 DFQATT, CDR2 SNEGSKA (reference sequence). CDR3 size: 11 residues. The ends were cut back, 7 bases at V and 9 bases at J, with 13 bases in the middle. CDR3 nucleotides: TGCAGTGTGATTTTAACCCCTGAGCAGTTCTTC. It is translated as CSVILTPEQFF.

V is TRBV6-6 and J is TRBJ2-3; maybe TRBD1 (5 bases). Looked up from germline, CDR1 is MNHNY and CDR2 is SVGAGI (reference sequence). The CDR3 sequence is 15 residues long. The germline V and J ends were trimmed by 5 bases and 0 bases, with 12 bases remaining between them. This CDR3 is CASSKGHSSTDTQYF. Written as DNA, the CDR3 is TGTGCCAGCAGTAAAGGACACTCTAGCACAGATACGCAGTATTTT.

This clonotype was counted between two and nine times. The chain joins TRBV3-1 to TRBJ2-1, with 15 bases that match TRBD2. Germline V gene data show CDR1 as LGHDT and CDR2 as YNNKEL (reference sequence). V gave up 0 bases and J gave up 3 bases; unmatched junction bases: 3. This CDR3 contains 18 residues. The CDR3 protein is CASSQDTGLAGGYNEQFF. The CDR3 bases are TGTGCCAGCAGCCAAGATACGGGACTAGCGGGGGGCTACAATGAGCAGTTCTTC.